The clone carrying this T cell receptor (beta chain) was seen a handful of times. The antigen is unknown. These data belong to a study of OX40 agonist ivuxolimab in advanced cancers. Study outcomes and limitations: At 0.1 to 3.0 mg/kg and by week 6, CD4+ and CD8+ T cells in the blood had expanded clonally.

V was pared by 1 base and J by 5 bases, with 14 bases between. Germline V gives CDR1 SGHRS, CDR2 YFSETQ. The CDR3 runs to 15 residues. Sequencing was performed with immunoSEQ multiplex PCR; in TCRdb, only in-frame clones are kept and a portion is missing. The sample holds some 4,900 clones, roughly three fifths seen once. This chain joins TRBV5-1 and TRBJ2-3, with D possibly being TRBD2 (5 bases). This sequence originates from an adult with an advanced solid tumor such as melanoma, head and neck, liver or kidney cancer. Sequences were derived from CD4+ or CD8+ T cells sorted from blood, sampled in a trial of the OX40 agonist ivuxolimab. The CDR3 reads CASSLYSAGVDTQYF. CDR3 DNA: TGCGCCAGCAGCTTGTATAGCGCTGGGGTAGATACGCAGTATTTT. The full variable domain, its missing parts supplied by reference TRBV5-1 and TRBJ2-3, is KAGVTQTPRYLIKTRGQQVTLSCSPISGHRSVSWYQQTPGQGLQFLFEYFSETQRNKGNFPGRFSGRQFSNSRSEMNVSTLELGDSALYLCASSLYSAGVDTQYFGPGTRLTVL.